Below, 20 T cell receptor beta chains from the same sample are listed, as sequenced in a study of cytomegalovirus exposure and HLA in healthy donors. PCR was performed using 60 Vbeta and 13 Jbeta primers. The data were produced by immunoSEQ multiplex PCR, yet TCRdb's version contains in-frame clones alone and is incomplete. Among 120,000 or so clones listed, 73% were seen once. Sequencing was done on a sample of PBMCs. The receptors were gathered from a woman in her 40s in good health and CMV-seronegative.

This clone was picked up a small number of times. This CDR3 reads CATRDRGVAYEQYF. For the CDR3, the DNA is TGTGCCACCAGGGACAGGGGAGTCGCCTACGAGCAGTACTTC. The rearrangement uses TRBV2 and TRBJ2-7; TRBD1 matches at 10 bases. The CDR3 is 14 amino acids. The V and J ends lost 10 bases and 2 bases, in that order; junction bases with no gene match: 8. The germline gives CDR1 SNHLY, CDR2 FYNNEI.

The V and J genes are TRBV11-2 and TRBJ2-5, with D possibly TRBD2 on 7 matching bases. V shed 0 bases and J shed 9 bases, with 20 bases lying between them. CDR1 SGHAT and CDR2 FQNNGV come from the germline V gene. The CDR3 covers 16 residues. Here the CDR3 DNA reads TGTGCCAGCAGCTTAGATCTCGGGGGGCGGGCTGAGGCCCAGTACTTC. The encoded protein is CASSLDLGGRAEAQYF.

The chain carries TRBV4-1 and TRBJ1-2; D gene ambiguous. This CDR3 has 13 amino acids. V lost 2 bases and J lost 7, with 11 bases in between. Germline loops: CDR1 MGHRA, CDR2 YSYEKL. CDR3 sequence reads: CASSQLFPPGYTF. CDR3 nucleotides: TGCGCCAGCAGCCAATTATTCCCCCCTGGCTACACCTTC.

The chain joins TRBV5-6 to TRBJ2-7; 9 positions match TRBD1. The germline gives CDR1 SGHDT, CDR2 YYEEEE. Trimming at V came to 4 bases and at J to 7 bases, leaving 6 bases not matched to a gene. The CDR3 covers 13 residues. The CDR3 spells CASSQQGAVEQYF. CDR3 in DNA: TGTGCCAGCAGCCAACAGGGGGCCGTGGAGCAGTACTTC.

This chain links TRBV12-5 with TRBJ1-2, with D perhaps matching TRBD1 (6 bases). CDR1 and CDR2 (germline): LGHNT, FRNRAP. The CDR3 is 16 residues long. Trimming cost V 0 bases and J 3 bases, with 14 bases left between them. As DNA, the CDR3 is TGTGCTAGTGGTTTGGTACAGGGCACCACTTACTATGGCTACACCTTC. This sequence encodes CASGLVQGTTYYGYTF.

The chain joins TRBV4-3 to TRBJ1-6, with D uncertain. CDR3 size: 15 residues. The germline V gene encodes CDR1 LGHNA and CDR2 YSLEER. Deletions cut 0 bases from V and 5 bases from J, with 8 bases between. CDR3 DNA: TGCGCCAGCAGCCAAGATCGGGGAAATAATTCACCCCTCCACTTT. Translated: CASSQDRGNNSPLHF.

The chain carries TRBV30 and TRBJ2-2, with D possibly matching TRBD2 (6 bases). CDR3 length: 15 amino acids. V was trimmed by 5 bases and J by 4 bases, leaving 17 bases between them. Germline V gene data show CDR1 as GTSNPN and CDR2 as SVGIG (reference sequence). The CDR3 reads CAWGPVSGLTGELFF. CDR3 sequence (DNA): TGTGCCTGGGGACCTGTTAGCGGTCTCACCGGGGAGCTGTTTTTT. Supplemented by reference TRBV30 and TRBJ2-2, the full variable domain reads SQTIHQWPATLVQPVGSPLSLECTVEGTSNPNLYWYRQAAGRGLQLLFYSVGIGQISSEVPQNLSASRPQDRQFILSSKKLLLSDSGFYLCAWGPVSGLTGELFFGEGSRLTVL.

The chain joins TRBV29-1 to TRBJ1-3; D might be TRBD1 (5 bases). CDR1 SQVTM and CDR2 ANQGSEA come from the germline V gene. V lost 3 bases and J lost 9, with 9 bases in between. The CDR3 length is 11 residues. CDR3 sequence: CSVDMGGTIYF. In nucleotides, the CDR3 is TGCAGCGTTGATATGGGGGGCACCATATATTTT.

The V and J genes are TRBV28 and TRBJ1-2; 9 bases line up with TRBD1. The J segment lost 6 bases and the V segment lost 10 bases, leaving 3 bases of the junction unmatched. CDR1 MDHEN and CDR2 SYDVKM come from the germline V gene. There are 11 residues in the CDR3. The CDR3 region is CATGDRDGYTF. Here the CDR3 DNA reads TGTGCCACTGGGGACAGGGATGGCTACACCTTC.

This clone came up a few times. The CDR3 DNA follows: TGTGCCAGCAGCTTGGACAGGGGGTTGGTTACGGAGTACTTC. The encoded protein is CASSLDRGLVTEYF. The rearrangement joins TRBV5-5 to TRBJ2-7, with 8 bases fitting TRBD1. V was clipped by 0 bases and J by 11 bases; unmatched bases: 10. CDR3 length: 14 amino acids. The germline gives CDR1 SGHKS, CDR2 YYEKEE (reference sequence). Drawing the rest from reference TRBV5-5 and TRBJ2-7, the complete variable domain is DAGVTQSPTHLIKTRGQQVTLRCSPISGHKSVSWYQQVLGQGPQFIFQYYEKEERGRGNFPDRFSARQFPNYSSELNVNALLLGDSALYLCASSLDRGLVTEYFGPGTRLTVT.

CDR3 in DNA: TGTGCCAGCAGCTTAGCGGGAGGGATCTACAATGAGCAGTTCTTC. This sequence encodes CASSLAGGIYNEQFF. The rearrangement links TRBV7-9 to TRBJ2-1, with TRBD2 matching over 7 bases. The CDR3 is made up of 15 amino acids. Trimming took 0 bases from V and 3 from J; bases not matched to a gene: 2. In germline, CDR1 is SEHNR, CDR2 FQNEAQ (reference sequence).

This sequence joins TRBV7-2 and TRBJ2-5; D not certain. The DNA end favors TRBJ2-7, so the J call may be wrong. In germline, CDR1 is SGHTA, CDR2 FQGNSA. The CDR3 has 11 amino acids. For the CDR3, the DNA is TGTGCCAGCAGCCAACTCTCCGAGCAGTACTTC. Encoded protein: CASSQLSEQYF.

This chain connects TRBV6-5 to TRBJ1-1, with unresolved D. The CDR3 has 13 amino acids. V lost 6 bases and J 3 bases, leaving 11 bases between the germline ends. Germline lookup yields CDR1 MNHEY and CDR2 SVGAGI. In DNA, the CDR3 is TGTGCCAGCAGCCCAGACATTTACACTGAAGCTTTCTTT. Translating gives CASSPDIYTEAFF.

The chain has TRBV27 and TRBJ2-3, with 7 bases fitting TRBD1. The CDR3 is 13 residues long. Germline CDR1 reads MNHEY; CDR2 reads SMNVEV (reference sequence). The J segment lost 12 bases and the V segment lost 5 bases, leaving 11 bases of the junction unmatched. CDR3 region: CASSLIGTDVQYF. The CDR3 DNA sequence: TGTGCCAGCAGTCTAATTGGGACAGACGTCCAGTATTTT.

This clone occurred a few times. The chain's CDR3 is CASSLREGGGGYTF. The CDR3, as DNA: TGTGCCAGCAGCCTACGGGAAGGGGGCGGGGGCTACACCTTC. This rearrangement joins TRBV6-6 to TRBJ1-2; TRBD1 matches at 7 bases. Germline CDR1 is MNHNY and CDR2 is SVGAGI (reference sequence). The CDR3 sequence is 14 residues long. V trimming: 6 bases; J trimming: 8 bases; junction bases outside the gene matches: 12.

J is TRBJ2-3 and V is TRBV5-5; D not certain. Trimming took 4 bases from V and 3 from J, leaving 12 bases between them. The germline CDR1 and CDR2 sequences are SGHKS and YYEKEE (reference sequence). This CDR3 comprises 14 residues. The CDR3 sequence is CASSPLASTDTQYF. In DNA form, the CDR3 reads TGTGCCAGCAGCCCCTTGGCCTCGACAGATACGCAGTATTTT.

This clone showed up just a few times. The chain couples TRBV5-4 to TRBJ2-7; D is possibly TRBD2 (7 bases). Germline V gives CDR1 SGHNT, CDR2 YYREEE (reference sequence). CDR3 length equals 15 residues. Trimming pared 4 bases from V and 2 bases from J, leaving 16 bases between. CDR3 nucleotides: TGTGCCAGCAGCCCCCTCGGGGGGACAACCTACGAGCAGTACTTC. This sequence encodes CASSPLGGTTYEQYF.

V is TRBV28 and J is TRBJ1-3, with D tentatively TRBD1 (5 bases). The ends were cut back, 7 bases at V and 1 base at J, with 14 bases in the middle. CDR1 is MDHEN and CDR2 is SYDVKM in the germline V gene. The CDR3 consists of 15 residues. The CDR3 sequence is CASKGVGQSGNTIYF. CDR3 DNA sequence: TGTGCCAGCAAAGGGGTAGGACAATCTGGAAACACCATATATTTT.

In DNA, the CDR3 is TGTGCCAGCAGAGGTGGGGAGACTAGCAATCAGCCCCAGCATTTT. Translated: CASRGGETSNQPQHF. The V call is TRBV6-1, the J call TRBJ1-5; D ambiguous. Germline V gene sequence: CDR1 MNHNS, CDR2 SASEGT. The CDR3 loop spans 15 amino acids. The V gene lost 6 bases and the J gene lost 0 bases, with 12 bases spanning the gap.

This chain joins TRBV6-1 and TRBJ2-5; tentative D call: TRBD1 (7 bases). The J call is doubtful: the DNA matches TRBJ2-7 better. Germline V lookup: CDR1 MNHNS, CDR2 SASEGT. CDR3 length: 16 residues. CDR3 DNA sequence: TGTGCCAGCAGTGAATCGGGCGGAGGGGGCTACGGCGAGCAGTACTTC. Residues: CASSESGGGGYGEQYF.